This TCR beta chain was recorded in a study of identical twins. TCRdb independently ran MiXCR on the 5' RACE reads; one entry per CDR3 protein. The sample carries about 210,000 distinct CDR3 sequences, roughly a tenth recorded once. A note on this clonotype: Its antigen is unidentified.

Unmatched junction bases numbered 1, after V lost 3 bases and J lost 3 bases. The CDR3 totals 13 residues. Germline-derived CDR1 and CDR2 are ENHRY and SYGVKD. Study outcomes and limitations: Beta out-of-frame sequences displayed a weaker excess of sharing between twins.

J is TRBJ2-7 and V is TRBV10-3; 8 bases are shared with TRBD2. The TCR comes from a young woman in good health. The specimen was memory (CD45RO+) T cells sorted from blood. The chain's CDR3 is CAISELAVYEQYF. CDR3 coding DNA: TGTGCCATCAGTGAACTAGCGGTCTACGAGCAGTACTTC.